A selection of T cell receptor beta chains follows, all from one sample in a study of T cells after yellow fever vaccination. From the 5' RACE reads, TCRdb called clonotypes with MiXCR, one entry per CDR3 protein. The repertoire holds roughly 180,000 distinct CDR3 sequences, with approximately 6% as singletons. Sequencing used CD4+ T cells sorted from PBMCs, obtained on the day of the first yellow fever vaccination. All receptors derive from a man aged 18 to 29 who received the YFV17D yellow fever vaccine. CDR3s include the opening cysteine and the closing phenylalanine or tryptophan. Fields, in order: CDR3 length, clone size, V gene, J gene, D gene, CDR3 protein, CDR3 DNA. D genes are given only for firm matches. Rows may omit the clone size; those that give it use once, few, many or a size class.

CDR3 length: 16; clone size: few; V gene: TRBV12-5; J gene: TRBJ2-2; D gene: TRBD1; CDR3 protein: CASGLTRGPLTGELFF; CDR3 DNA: TGTGCTAGTGGTCTGACCAGGGGGCCGCTCACCGGGGAGCTGTTTTTT
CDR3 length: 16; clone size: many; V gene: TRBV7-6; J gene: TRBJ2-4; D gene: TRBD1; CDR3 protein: CASSPRQGLAKNIQYF; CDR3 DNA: TGTGCCAGCAGCCCACGACAGGGTCTAGCCAAAAACATTCAGTACTTC
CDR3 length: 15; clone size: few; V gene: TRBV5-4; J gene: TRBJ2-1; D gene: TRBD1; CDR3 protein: CASSGGQSVYNEQFF; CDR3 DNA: TGTGCCAGCAGCGGGGGACAGAGCGTTTACAATGAGCAGTTCTTC
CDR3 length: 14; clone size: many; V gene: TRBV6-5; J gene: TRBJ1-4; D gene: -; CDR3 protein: CASSYAGPGRGLFF; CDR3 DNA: TGTGCCAGCAGTTACGCGGGACCGGGAAGGGGACTGTTTTTT
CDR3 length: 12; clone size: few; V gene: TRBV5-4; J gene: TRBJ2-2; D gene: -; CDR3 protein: CASHRDTGELFF; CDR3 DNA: TGTGCCAGCCACAGGGACACCGGGGAGCTGTTTTTT
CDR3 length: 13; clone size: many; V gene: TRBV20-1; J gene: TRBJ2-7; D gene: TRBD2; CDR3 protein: CSASGGGLYEQYF; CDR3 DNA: TGCAGTGCTAGTGGCGGGGGGCTCTACGAGCAGTACTTC
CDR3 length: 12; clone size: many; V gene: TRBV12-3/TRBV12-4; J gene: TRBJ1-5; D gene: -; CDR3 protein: CASSLDNQPQHF; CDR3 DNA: TGTGCCAGCAGTCTCGACAATCAGCCCCAGCATTTT
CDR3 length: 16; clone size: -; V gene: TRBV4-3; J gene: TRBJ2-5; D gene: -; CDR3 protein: CASSQGVGREQETQYF; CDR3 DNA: TGCGCCAGCAGCCAAGGGGTAGGCAGGGAGCAAGAGACCCAGTACTTC
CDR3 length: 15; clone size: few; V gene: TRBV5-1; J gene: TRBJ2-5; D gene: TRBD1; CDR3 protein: CASSLGTDLRETQYF; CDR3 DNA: TGCGCCAGCAGCTTAGGGACAGACCTCCGGGAGACCCAGTACTTC
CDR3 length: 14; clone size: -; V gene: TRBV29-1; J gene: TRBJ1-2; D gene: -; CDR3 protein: CSVSIGGNTYGYTF; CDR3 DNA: TGCAGCGTTAGTATCGGGGGAAATACCTATGGCTACACCTTC
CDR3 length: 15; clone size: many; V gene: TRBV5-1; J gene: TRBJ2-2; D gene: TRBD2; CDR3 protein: CASSFASGVTGELFF; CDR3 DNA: TGCGCCAGCAGCTTTGCTAGCGGCGTCACCGGGGAGCTGTTTTTT
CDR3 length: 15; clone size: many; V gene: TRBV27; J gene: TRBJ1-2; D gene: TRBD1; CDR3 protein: CASSDGTGGVQGYTF; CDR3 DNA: TGTGCCAGCAGTGACGGGACAGGAGGGGTGCAGGGCTACACCTTC
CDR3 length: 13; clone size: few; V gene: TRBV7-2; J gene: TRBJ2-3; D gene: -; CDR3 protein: CASSPQVTDTQYF; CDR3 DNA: TGTGCCAGCAGTCCACAAGTCACAGATACGCAGTATTTT
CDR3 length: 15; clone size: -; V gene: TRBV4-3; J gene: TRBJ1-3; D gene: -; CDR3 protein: CASSQDYVAGNTIYF; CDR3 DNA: TGCGCCAGCAGCCAAGATTATGTGGCTGGAAACACCATATATTTT
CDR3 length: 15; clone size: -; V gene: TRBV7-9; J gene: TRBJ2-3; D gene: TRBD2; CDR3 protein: CASSLRGRDLDTQYF; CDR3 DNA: TGTGCCAGCAGCTTACGCGGGAGAGACTTAGATACGCAGTATTTT
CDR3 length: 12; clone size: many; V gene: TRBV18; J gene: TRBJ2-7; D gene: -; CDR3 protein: CASSGFGGEQYF; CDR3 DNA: TGTGCCAGCTCAGGATTTGGGGGCGAGCAGTACTTC
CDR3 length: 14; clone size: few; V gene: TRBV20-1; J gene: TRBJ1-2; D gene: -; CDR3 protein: CSAPSLQLNYGYTF; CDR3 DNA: TGCAGTGCTCCTTCTCTTCAACTTAACTATGGCTACACCTTC
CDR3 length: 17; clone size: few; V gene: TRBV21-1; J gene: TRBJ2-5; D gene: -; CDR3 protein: CASSNFSWTVSQETQYF; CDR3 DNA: TGTGCCAGCAGCAACTTTTCCTGGACAGTGTCTCAAGAGACCCAGTACTTC